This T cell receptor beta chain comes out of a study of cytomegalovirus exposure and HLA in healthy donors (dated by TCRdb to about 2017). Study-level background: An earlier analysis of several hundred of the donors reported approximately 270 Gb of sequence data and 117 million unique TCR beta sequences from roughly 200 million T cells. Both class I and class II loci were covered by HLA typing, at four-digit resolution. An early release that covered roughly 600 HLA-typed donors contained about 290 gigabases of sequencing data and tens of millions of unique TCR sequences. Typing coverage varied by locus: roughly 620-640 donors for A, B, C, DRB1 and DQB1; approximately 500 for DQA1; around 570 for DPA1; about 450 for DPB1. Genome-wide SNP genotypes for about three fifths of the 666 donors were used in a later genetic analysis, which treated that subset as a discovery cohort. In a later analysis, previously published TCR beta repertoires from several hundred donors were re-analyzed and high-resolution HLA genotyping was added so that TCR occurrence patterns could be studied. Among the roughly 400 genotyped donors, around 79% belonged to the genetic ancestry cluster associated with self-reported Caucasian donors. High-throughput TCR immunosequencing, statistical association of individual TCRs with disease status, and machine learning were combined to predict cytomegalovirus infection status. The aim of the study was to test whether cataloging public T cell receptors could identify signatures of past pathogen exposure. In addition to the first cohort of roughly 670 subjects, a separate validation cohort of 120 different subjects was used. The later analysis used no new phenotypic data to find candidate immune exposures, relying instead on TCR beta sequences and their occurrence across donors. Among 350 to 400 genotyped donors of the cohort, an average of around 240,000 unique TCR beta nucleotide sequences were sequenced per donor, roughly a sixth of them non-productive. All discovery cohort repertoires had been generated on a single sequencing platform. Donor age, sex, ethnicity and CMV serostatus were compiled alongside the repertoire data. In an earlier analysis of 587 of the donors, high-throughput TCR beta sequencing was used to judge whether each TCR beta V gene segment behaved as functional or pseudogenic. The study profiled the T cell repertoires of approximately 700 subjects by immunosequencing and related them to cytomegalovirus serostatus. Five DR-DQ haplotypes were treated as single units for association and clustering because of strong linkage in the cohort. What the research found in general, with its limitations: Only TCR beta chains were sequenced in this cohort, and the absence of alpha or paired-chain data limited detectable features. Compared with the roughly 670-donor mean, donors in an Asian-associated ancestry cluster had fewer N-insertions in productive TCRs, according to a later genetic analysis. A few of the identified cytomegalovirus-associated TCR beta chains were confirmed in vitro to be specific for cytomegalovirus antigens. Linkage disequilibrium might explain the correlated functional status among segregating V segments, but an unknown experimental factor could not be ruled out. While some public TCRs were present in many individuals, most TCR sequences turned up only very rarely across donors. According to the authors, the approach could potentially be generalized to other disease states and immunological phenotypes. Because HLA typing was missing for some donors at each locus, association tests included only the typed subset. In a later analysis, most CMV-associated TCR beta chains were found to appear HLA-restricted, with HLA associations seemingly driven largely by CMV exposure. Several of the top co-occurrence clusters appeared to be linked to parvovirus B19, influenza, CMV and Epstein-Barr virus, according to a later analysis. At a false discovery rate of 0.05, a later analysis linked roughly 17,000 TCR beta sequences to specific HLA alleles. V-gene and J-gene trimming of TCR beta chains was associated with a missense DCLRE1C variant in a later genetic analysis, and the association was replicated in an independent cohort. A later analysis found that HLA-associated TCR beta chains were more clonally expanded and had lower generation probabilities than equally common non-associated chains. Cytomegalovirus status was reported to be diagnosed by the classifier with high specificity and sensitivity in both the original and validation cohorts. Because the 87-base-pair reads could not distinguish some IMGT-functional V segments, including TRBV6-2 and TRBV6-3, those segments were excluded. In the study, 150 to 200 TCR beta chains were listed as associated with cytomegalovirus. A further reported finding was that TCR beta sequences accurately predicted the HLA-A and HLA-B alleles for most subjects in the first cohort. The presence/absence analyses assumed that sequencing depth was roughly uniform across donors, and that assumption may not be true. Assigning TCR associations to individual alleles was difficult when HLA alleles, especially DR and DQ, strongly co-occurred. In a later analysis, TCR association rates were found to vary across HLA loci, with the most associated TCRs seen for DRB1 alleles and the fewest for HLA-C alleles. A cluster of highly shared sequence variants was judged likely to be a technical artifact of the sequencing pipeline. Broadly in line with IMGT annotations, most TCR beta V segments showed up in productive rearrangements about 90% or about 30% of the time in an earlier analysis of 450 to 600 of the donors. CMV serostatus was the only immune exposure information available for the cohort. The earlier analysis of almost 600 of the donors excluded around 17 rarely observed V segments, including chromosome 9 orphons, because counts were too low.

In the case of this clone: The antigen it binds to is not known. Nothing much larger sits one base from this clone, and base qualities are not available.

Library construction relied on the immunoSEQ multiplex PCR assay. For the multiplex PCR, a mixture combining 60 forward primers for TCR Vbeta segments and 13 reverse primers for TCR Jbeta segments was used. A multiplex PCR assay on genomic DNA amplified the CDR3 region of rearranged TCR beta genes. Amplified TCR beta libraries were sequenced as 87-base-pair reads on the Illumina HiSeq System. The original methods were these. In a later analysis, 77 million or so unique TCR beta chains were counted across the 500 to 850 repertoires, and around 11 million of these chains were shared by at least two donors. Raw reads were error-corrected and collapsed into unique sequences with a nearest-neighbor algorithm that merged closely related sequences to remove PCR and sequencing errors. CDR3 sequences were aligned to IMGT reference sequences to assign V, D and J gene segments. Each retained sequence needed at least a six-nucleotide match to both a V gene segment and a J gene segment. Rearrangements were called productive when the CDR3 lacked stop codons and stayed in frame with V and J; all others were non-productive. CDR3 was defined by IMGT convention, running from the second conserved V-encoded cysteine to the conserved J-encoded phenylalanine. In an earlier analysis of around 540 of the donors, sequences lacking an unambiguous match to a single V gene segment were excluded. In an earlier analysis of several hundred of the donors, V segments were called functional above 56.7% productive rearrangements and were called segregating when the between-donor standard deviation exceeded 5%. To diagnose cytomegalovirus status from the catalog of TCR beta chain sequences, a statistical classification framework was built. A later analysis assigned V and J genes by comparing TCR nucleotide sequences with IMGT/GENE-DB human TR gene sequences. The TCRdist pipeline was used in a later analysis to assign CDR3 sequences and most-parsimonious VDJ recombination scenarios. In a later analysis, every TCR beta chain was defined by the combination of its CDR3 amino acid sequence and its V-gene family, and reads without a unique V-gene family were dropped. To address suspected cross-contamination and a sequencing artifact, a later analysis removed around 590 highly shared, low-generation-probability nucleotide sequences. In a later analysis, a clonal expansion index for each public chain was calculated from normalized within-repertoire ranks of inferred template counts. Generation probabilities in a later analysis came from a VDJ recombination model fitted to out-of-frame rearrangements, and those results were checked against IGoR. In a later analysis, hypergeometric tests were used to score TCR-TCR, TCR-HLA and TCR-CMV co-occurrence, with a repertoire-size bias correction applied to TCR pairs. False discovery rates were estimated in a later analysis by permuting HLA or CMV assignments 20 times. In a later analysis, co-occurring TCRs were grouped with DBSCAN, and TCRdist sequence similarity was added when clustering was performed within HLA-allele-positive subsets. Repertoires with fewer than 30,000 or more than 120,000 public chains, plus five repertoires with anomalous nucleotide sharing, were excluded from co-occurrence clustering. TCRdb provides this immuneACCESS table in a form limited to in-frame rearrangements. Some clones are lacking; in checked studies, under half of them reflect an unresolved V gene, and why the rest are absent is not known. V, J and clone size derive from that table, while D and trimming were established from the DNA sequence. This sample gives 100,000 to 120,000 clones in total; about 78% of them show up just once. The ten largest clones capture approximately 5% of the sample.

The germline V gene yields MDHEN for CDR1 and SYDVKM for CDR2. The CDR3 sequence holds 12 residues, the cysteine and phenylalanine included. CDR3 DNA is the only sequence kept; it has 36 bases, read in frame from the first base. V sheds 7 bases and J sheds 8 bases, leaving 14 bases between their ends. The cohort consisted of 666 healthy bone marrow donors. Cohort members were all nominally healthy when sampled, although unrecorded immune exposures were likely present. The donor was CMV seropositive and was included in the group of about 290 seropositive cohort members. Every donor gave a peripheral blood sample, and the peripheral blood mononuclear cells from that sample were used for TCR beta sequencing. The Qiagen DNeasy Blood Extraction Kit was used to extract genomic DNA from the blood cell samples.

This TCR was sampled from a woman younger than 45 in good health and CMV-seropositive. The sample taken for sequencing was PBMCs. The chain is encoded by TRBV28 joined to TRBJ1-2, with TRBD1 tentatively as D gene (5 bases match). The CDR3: CASTRQNDGYTF. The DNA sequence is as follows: TGTGCCAGCACACGACAGAACGACGGCTACACCTTC.